A single TCR beta chain is shown here with its context. Molecular barcoded adaptors covering alpha/delta and beta/gamma chains were used on roughly 400 ng RNA. MiXCR, run by TCRdb on the reads, gives a single entry per CDR3 protein. The repertoire consists of roughly 38,000 distinct CDR3 sequences, with around an eighth occurring once and the leading ten covering around 7%. These data originate in a study of read filtering for tumor transcriptome and immune sequencing. Per the germline V gene, CDR1 is MNHEY and CDR2 is SMNVEV (reference sequence). V dropped 7 bases and J dropped 2 bases, with 10 bases sitting between them. The CDR3 extends over 13 amino acids.

The chain employs TRBV27 and TRBJ2-3; D uncertain. The sample consisted of a population of CD138-negative cells sorted from bone marrow. This receptor was taken from a donor aged 40 or over with multiple myeloma. CDR3 region: CASIFLLTDTQYF. CDR3 DNA: TGTGCCAGCATTTTCCTACTCACAGATACGCAGTATTTT.